This paragraph reports one T cell receptor (beta chain). Antigen unknown. The repertoire was sequenced with immunoSEQ multiplex PCR; TCRdb's copy has only in-frame clones and lacks some. The data show about 350,000 clones, around 90% seen once. Germline-derived CDR1 and CDR2 are SGHKS and YYEKEE (reference sequence). The CDR3 spans 12 residues. Between the trimmed V and J ends, which lost 4 bases and 6 bases, there was a span of 10 bases. This specimen belongs to a study of Ad26.COV2.S vaccination and SARS-CoV-2 variants. Study findings and constraints: Overall T cell responses may have been underestimated by the analyses of TCR breadth and depth. Placebo and vaccine recipients had non-spike TCR breadth that was similar.

The TCR was taken from a human donor who had recovered from COVID-19. Sequencing was performed on peripheral blood, taken after recovery from COVID-19. The chain couples TRBV5-5 to TRBJ1-1; D remains unclear. For the CDR3, the DNA is TGTGCCAGCAGCCGGGGTGTCTCTGAAGCTTTCTTT. Translating gives CASSRGVSEAFF.